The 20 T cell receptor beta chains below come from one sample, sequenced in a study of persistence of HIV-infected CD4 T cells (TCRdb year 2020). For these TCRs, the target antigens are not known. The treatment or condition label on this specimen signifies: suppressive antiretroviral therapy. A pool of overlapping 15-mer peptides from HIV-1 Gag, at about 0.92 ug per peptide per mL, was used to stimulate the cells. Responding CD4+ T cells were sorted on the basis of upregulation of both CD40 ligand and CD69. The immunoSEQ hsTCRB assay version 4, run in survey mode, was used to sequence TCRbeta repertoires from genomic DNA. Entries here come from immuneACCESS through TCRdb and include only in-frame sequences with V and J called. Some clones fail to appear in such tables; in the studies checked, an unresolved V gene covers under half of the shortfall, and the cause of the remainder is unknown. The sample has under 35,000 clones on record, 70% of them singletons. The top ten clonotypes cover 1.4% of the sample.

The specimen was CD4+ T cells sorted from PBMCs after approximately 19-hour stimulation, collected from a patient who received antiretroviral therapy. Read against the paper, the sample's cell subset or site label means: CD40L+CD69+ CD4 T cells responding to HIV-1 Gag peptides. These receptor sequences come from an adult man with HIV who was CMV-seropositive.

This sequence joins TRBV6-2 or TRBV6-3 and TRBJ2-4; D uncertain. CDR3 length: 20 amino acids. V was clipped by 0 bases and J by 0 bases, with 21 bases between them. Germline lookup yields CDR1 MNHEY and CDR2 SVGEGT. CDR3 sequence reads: CASSYSPRSADPLAKNIQYF. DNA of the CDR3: TGTGCCAGCAGTTACTCCCCCCGGTCTGCCGATCCCTTAGCCAAAAACATTCAGTACTTC.

The CDR3, as DNA: TGTGCCAGCAGTTTAGTAGCAGCAGGCACAGATACGCAGTATTTT. Amino acid sequence: CASSLVAAGTDTQYF. The chain combines TRBV28 with TRBJ2-3, with D unclear. The CDR3 covers 15 residues. V dropped 2 bases and J dropped 1 base, with 10 bases sitting between them. Germline loops: CDR1 MDHEN, CDR2 SYDVKM.

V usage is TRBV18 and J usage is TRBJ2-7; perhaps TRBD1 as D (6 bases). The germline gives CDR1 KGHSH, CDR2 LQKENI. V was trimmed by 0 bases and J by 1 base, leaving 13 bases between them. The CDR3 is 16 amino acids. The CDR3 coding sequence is TGTGCCAGCTCACCACCGGTTGGGGGACAATCCTACGAGCAGTACTTC. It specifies CASSPPVGGQSYEQYF.

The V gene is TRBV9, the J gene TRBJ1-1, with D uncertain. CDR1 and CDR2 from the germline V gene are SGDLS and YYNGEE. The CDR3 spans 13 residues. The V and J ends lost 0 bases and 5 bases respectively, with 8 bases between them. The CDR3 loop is CASSVAPGTEAFF. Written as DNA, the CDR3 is TGTGCCAGCAGCGTAGCGCCGGGAACTGAAGCTTTCTTT.

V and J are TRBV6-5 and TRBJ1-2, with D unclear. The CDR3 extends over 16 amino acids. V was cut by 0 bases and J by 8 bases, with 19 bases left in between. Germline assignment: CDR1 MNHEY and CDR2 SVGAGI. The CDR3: CASSYSRTRLARGYTF. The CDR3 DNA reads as TGTGCCAGCAGTTACTCCAGGACTCGGTTGGCGAGGGGCTACACCTTC.

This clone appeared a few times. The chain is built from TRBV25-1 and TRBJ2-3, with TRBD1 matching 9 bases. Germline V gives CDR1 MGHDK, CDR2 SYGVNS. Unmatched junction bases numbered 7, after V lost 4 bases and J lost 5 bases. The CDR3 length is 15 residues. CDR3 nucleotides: TGTGCCAGCAGTGTTGGGGACAGGGCTGGAGATACGCAGTATTTT. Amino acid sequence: CASSVGDRAGDTQYF. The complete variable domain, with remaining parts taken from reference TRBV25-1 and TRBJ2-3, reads EADIYQTPRYLVIGTGKKITLECSQTMGHDKMYWYQQDPGMELHLIHYSYGVNSTEKGDLSSESTVSRIRTEHFPLTLESARPSHTSQYLCASSVGDRAGDTQYFGPGTRLTVL.

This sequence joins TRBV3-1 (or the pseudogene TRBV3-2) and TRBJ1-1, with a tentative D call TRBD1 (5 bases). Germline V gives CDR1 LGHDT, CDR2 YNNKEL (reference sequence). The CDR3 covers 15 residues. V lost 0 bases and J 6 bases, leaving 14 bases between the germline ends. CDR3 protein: CASSQDTQRGAEAFF. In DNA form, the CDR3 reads TGTGCCAGCAGCCAAGATACTCAGCGGGGCGCTGAAGCTTTCTTT.

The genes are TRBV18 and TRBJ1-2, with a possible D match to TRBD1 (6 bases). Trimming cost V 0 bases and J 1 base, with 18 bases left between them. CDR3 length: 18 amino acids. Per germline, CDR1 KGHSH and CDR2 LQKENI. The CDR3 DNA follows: TGTGCCAGCTCACCACCGGGGCAGGGGCGTTTGGATAACTATGGCTACACCTTC. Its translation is CASSPPGQGRLDNYGYTF.

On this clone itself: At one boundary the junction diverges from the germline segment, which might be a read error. The CDR3 DNA is TGCGCCAGCAGTTTGGGGCCGAACACTGAAGCTTTCTTT. Its translation: CASSLGPNTEAFF. The chain has TRBV5-1 and TRBJ1-1, with D tentatively TRBD1 (5 bases). CDR1 is SGHRS, CDR2 YFSETQ, per germline. This CDR3 spans 13 amino acids.

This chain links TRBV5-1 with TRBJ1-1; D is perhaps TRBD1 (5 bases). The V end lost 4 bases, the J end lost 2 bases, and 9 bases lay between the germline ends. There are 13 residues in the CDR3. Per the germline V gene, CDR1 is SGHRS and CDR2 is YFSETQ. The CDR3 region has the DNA TGCGCCAGCAGCGGAGGGGTAAACACTGAAGCTTTCTTT. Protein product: CASSGGVNTEAFF. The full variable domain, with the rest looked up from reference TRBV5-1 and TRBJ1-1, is KAGVTQTPRYLIKTRGQQVTLSCSPISGHRSVSWYQQTPGQGLQFLFEYFSETQRNKGNFPGRFSGRQFSNSRSEMNVSTLELGDSALYLCASSGGVNTEAFFGQGTRLTVV.

The CDR3 is CATSDPVRGGSNEQFF. The CDR3 DNA sequence: TGTGCCACCAGTGACCCCGTGAGGGGGGGCAGCAATGAGCAGTTCTTC. V gene TRBV24-1 combines with J gene TRBJ2-1; perhaps TRBD2 as D (7 bases). The CDR3 runs to 16 residues. Germline CDR1 and CDR2: KGHDR and SFDVKD. V lost 4 bases and J 6 bases, leaving 18 bases between the germline ends.

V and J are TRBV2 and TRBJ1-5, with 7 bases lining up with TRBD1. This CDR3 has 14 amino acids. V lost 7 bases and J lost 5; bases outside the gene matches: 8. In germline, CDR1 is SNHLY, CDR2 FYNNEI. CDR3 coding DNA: TGTGCCAGCAACGGACAGGTCGCCGATCAGCCCCAGCATTTT. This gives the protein CASNGQVADQPQHF.

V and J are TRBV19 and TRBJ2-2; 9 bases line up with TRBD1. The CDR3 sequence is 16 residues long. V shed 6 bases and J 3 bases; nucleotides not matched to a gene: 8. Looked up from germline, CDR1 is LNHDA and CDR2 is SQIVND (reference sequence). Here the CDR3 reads CASSPGWTGDTGELFF. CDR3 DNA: TGTGCCAGTAGCCCGGGGTGGACAGGGGACACCGGGGAGCTGTTTTTT.

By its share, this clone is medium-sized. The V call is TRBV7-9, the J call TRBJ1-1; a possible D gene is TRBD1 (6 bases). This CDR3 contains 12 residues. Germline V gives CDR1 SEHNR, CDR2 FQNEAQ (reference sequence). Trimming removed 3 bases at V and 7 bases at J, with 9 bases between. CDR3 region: CASSLDRYEAFF. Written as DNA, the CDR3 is TGTGCCAGCAGCTTGGACAGATATGAAGCTTTCTTT.

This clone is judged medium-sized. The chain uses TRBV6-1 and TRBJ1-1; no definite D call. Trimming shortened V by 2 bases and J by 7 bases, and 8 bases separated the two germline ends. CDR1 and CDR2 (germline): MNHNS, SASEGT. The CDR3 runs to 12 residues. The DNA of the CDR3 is TGTGCCAGCAGTGAATGGACGTATGAAGCTTTCTTT. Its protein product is CASSEWTYEAFF.

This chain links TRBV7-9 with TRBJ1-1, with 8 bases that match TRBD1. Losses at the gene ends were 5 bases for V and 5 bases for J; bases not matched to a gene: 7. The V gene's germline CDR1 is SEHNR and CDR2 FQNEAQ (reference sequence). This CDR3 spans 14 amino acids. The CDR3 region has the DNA TGTGCCAGCAGCGTTACAGGGGGACGGACTGAAGCTTTCTTT. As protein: CASSVTGGRTEAFF.

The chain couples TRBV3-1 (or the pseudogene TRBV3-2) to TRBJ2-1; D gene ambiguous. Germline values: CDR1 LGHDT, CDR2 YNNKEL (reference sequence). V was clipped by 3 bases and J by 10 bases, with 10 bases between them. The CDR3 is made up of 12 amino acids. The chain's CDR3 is CASSQTLSEQFF. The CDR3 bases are TGTGCCAGCAGCCAGACACTTTCGGAGCAGTTCTTC.

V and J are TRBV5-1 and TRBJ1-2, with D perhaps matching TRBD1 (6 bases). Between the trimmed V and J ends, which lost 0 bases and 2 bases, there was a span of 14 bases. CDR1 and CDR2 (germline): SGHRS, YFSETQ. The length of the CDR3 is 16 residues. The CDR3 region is CASSLEGGRTNYGYTF. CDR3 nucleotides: TGCGCCAGCAGCTTGGAGGGGGGCCGAACCAACTATGGCTACACCTTC.

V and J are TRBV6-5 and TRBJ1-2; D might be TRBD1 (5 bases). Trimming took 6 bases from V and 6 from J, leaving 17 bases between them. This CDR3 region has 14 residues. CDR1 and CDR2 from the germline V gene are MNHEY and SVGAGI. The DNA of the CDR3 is TGTGCCAGCAGCTCGGGACCACGGAGGGATGGCTACACCTTC. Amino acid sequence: CASSSGPRRDGYTF.

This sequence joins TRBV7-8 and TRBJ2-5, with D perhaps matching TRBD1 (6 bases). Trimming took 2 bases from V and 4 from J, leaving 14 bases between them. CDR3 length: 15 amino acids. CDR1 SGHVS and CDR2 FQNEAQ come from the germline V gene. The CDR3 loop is CASSLNRGHSETQYF. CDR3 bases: TGTGCCAGCAGCTTAAATAGGGGACATTCAGAGACCCAGTACTTC. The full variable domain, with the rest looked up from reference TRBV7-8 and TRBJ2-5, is GAGVSQSPRYKVAKRGQDVALRCDPISGHVSLFWYQQALGQGPEFLTYFQNEAQLDKSGLPSDRFFAERPEGSVSTLKIQRTQQEDSAVYLCASSLNRGHSETQYFGPGTRLLVL.